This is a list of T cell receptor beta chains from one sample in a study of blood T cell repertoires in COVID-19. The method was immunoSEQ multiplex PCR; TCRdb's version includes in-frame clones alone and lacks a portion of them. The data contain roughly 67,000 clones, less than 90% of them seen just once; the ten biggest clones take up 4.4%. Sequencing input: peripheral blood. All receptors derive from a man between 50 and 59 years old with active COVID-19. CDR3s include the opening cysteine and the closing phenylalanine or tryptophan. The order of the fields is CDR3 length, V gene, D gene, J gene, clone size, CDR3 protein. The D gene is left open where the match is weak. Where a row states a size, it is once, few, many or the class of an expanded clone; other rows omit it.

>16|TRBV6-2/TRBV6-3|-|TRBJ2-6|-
CASSPASSLGANVLTF
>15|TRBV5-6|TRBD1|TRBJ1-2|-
CASSSWTGPSGGYTF
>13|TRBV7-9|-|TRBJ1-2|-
CASSLGADYGYTF
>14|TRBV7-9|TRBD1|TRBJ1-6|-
CASSPGQGRSPLHF
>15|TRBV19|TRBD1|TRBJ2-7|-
CASSMPRQGTYEQYF
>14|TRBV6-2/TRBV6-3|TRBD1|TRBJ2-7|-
CASSYLTGPLEQYF
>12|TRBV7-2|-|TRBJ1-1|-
CASSPGLGEAFF
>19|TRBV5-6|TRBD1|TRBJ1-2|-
CASSLGTGGRLSANYGYTF
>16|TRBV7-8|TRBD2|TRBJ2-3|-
CASSHGLAGGRYTQYF
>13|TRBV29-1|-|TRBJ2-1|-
CSVGQGGAAEQFF
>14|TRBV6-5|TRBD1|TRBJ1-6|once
CASNPGGYDSPLHF
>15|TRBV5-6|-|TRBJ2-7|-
CASSLWNRVTYEQYF
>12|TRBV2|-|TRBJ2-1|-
CASSERGNEQFF
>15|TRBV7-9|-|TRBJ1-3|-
CASRLWDFSGNTIYF
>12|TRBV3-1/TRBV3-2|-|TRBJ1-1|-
CASSQGDTEAFF
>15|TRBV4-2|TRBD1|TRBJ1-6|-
CASSQETGGGSPLHF
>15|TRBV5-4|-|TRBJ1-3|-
CASSLAGASGNTIYF
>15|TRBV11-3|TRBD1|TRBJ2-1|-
CASSFGDRVIDEQFF
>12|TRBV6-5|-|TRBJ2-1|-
CASETVYNEQFF
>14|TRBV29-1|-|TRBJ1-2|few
CSVRLRPGNYGYTF
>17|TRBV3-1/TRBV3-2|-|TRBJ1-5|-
CASTKTTQTRSNQPQHF
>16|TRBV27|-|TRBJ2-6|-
CAGKRGSSSGANVLTF
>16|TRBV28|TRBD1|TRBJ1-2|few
CASRPPPGQGVGGYTF
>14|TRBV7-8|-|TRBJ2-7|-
CASSSQQGSYEQYF
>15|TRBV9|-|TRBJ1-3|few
CASSVDGGRGNTIYF
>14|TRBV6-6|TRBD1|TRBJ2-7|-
CASSFPGQGSEQYF